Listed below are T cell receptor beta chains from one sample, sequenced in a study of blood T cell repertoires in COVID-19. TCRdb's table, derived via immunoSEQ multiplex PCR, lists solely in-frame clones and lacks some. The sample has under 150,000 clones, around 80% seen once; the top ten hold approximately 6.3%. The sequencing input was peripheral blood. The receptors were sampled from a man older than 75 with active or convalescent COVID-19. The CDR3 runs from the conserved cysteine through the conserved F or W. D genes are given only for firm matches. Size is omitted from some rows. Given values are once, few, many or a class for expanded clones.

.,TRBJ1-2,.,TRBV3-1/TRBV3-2,TGTGCCAGCAGCCTGAGAGAGGGATCCTATGGCTACACCTTC,CASSLREGSYGYTF
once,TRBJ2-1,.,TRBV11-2,TGTGCCAGCAGCTTAGCTAGTCGGGCAGGGATAAGGGGCAATGAGCAGTTCTTC,CASSLASRAGIRGNEQFF
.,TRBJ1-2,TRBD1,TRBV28,TGTGCCAGCAGTTTGGAGAGGGTTTGGCACGGACAGGGCCTTGGTGGCTACACCTTC,CASSLERVWHGQGLGGYTF
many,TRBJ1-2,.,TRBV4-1,TGCGCCAGCAGCCAAGATCTCTCCTCCTTGAGTGATGGCTACACCTTC,CASSQDLSSLSDGYTF
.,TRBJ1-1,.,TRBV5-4,TGTGCCAGCAGCTTGGCCGGGGGGATGAACACTGAAGCTTTCTTT,CASSLAGGMNTEAFF
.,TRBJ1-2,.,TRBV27,TGTGCCAGCAGTTTATCAGGGGCAAGTGGCTACACCTTC,CASSLSGASGYTF
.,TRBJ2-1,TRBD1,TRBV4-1,TGCGCCAGCAGCCAAGATGTATTCGGGACAGGTTACAATGAGCAGTTCTTC,CASSQDVFGTGYNEQFF
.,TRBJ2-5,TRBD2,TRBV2,TGTGCCAGCAGCCCCATGAGCGGGGGGGAGACCCAGTACTTC,CASSPMSGGETQYF
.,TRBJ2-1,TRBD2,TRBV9,TGTGCCAGCAGCGTAGGTACTAGCGAATATACTGGTAATGAGCAGTTCTTC,CASSVGTSEYTGNEQFF
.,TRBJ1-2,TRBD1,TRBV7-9,TGTGCCAGCAGTTGGACAGGTTCTGAGGGCTACACCTTC,CASSWTGSEGYTF
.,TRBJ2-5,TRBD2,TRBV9,TGTGCCAGCAGCGCCGGGGGGGCCTGGGAGACCCAGTACTTC,CASSAGGAWETQYF
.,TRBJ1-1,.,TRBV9,TGTGCCAGCAGCCTAGTGCGGGGGAACACTGAAGCTTTCTTT,CASSLVRGNTEAFF
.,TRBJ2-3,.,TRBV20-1,TGCAGTGCTAGTGGGGAGTACACAGATACGCAGTATTTT,CSASGEYTDTQYF
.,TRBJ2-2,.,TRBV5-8,TGTGCCAGCAGCTCCTTTAACACCGGGGAGCTGTTTTTT,CASSSFNTGELFF
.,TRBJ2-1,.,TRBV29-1,TGCAGCGTTGAAGGGGTCAGGGAAGATGAGCAGTTCTTC,CSVEGVREDEQFF
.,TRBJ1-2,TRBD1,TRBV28,TGTGCCAGCTGGGACAGGGGGCAAACTGGTGGCTACACCTTC,CASWDRGQTGGYTF
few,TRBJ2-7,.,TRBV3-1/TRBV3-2,TGTGCCAGCAGCCAAGGACACCTGACCTACGAGCAGTACTTC,CASSQGHLTYEQYF
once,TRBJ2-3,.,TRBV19,TGTGCCAGTATGGAGGCGGGCACAGATACGCAGTATTTT,CASMEAGTDTQYF
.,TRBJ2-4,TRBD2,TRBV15,TGTGCCACCAGCAGGCGGGGGGCGGCCAAAAACATTCAGTACTTC,CATSRRGAAKNIQYF
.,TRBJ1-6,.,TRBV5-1,TGCGCCAGCAGCTTGGAAGTGGGCGGGGGGCCGCGCTCACCCCTCCACTTT,CASSLEVGGGPRSPLHF
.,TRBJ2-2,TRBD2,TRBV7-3,TGTGCCAGCAGCACCGGACTAGCGGGGGCCACCGGGGAGCTGTTTTTT,CASSTGLAGATGELFF
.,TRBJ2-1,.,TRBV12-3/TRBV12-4,TGTGCCAGCAGCTCGGTAGGGGCCCATGAGCAGTTCTTC,CASSSVGAHEQFF
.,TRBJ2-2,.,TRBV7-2,TGTGCCAGCAGCTTAACTCTTGCAGGGGTGTCCGGGGAGCTGTTTTTT,CASSLTLAGVSGELFF
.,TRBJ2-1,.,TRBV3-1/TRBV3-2,TGTGCCAGCAGCTCATCCGGGTCTTACAATGAGCAGTTCTTC,CASSSSGSYNEQFF
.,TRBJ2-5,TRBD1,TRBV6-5,TGTGCCAGCAGTCGACAGGGGATGGGTGAGACCCAGTACTTC,CASSRQGMGETQYF
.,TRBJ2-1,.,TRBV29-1,TGCAGCGGCCAGGACGGAGGAGGGAATGAGCAGTTCTTC,CSGQDGGGNEQFF
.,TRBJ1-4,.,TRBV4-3,TGCGCCAGCAGCCAAGATCTGGGAGGGGTGGGCGAAAAACTGTTTTTT,CASSQDLGGVGEKLFF
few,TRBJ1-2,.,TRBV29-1,TGCAGCGTAACCAGGGAGGGATCTAACTATGGCTACACCTTC,CSVTREGSNYGYTF
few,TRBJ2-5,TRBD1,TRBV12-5,TGTGCTAGTGGTTTTTCACAGGGGGCTCAGTCGGGGGAGACCCAGTACTTC,CASGFSQGAQSGETQYF
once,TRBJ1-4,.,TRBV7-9,TGTGCCAGCAGCCCCCGGAGGATTGGAGATGAAAAACTGTTTTTT,CASSPRRIGDEKLFF
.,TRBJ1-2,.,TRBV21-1,TGTGCCAGCAGCAATAGGAGTTATGGCTACACCTTC,CASSNRSYGYTF
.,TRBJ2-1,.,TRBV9,TGTGCCAGCAGCCCATCTGGACTCAACTACAATGAGCAGTTCTTC,CASSPSGLNYNEQFF
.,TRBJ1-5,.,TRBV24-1,TGTGCCACTCAGGAAAATAGCAATCAGCCCCAGCATTTT,CATQENSNQPQHF
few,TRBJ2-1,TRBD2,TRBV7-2,TGTGCCAGCAGCTCTAGCGGGGGGGGATACAATGAGCAGTTCTTC,CASSSSGGGYNEQFF
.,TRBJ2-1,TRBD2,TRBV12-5,TGTGCTAGTGGTCTTGGGACTAGCGGGGGTGGTGAGCAGTTCTTC,CASGLGTSGGGEQFF
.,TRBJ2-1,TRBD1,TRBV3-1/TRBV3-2,TGTGCCAGCAGGGCCGGGACAGGGTCCTACAATGAGCAGTTCTTC,CASRAGTGSYNEQFF
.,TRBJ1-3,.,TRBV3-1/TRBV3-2,TGTGCCAGCAGCCAAGTGGAGGCTGTCTCTGGAAACACCATATATTTT,CASSQVEAVSGNTIYF
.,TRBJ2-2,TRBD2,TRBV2,TGTGCCAGCAGAGGAGCGGGGGCCGGCACCGGGGAGCTGTTTTTT,CASRGAGAGTGELFF
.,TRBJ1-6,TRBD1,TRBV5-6,TGTGCCAGCAGCTTGCCCGGACAGGGGGTTGGTAATTCACCCCTCCACTTT,CASSLPGQGVGNSPLHF
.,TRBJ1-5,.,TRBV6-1,TGTGCCAGCAGTGACAGGGTTGGGGGCAATCAGCCCCAGCATTTT,CASSDRVGGNQPQHF
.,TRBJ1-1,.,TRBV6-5,TGTGCCAGCAGTTACTCGTTGCAGGTGAACACTGAAGCTTTCTTT,CASSYSLQVNTEAFF
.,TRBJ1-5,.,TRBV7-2,TGTGCCAGCAGCTTAGCTCCAGGGGGCAATCAGCCCCAGCATTTT,CASSLAPGGNQPQHF
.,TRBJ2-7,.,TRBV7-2,TGTGCCAGCAGCCCCCGGAGGAACTCCTACGAGCAGTACTTC,CASSPRRNSYEQYF
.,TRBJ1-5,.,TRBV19,TGTGCCAGTAGTATAGCCAATAGCAATCAGCCCCAGCATTTT,CASSIANSNQPQHF
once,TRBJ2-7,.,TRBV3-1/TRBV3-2,TGTGCCAGCAGCCAAGGTCCCCCCGGGACTTTCACTTACGAGCAGTACTTC,CASSQGPPGTFTYEQYF
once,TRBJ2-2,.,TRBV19,TGTGCCAGTATAGGCGGGACGAACACCGGGGAGCTGTTTTTT,CASIGGTNTGELFF
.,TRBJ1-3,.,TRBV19,TGTGCCAGTAGTAGGGCCGGGGGGGCTGGAAACACCATATATTTT,CASSRAGGAGNTIYF
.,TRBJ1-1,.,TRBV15,TGTGCCACCAGCAGAGACAGGGTTAGAATTGAAGCTTTCTTT,CATSRDRVRIEAFF
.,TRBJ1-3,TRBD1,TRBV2,TGTGCCAGCAGTGACGACAGGGGCGAAACTGGAAACACCATATATTTT,CASSDDRGETGNTIYF
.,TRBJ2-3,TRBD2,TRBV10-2,TGCGCCAGCAACCTAGCGGGGGGGCCCGATACGCAGTATTTT,CASNLAGGPDTQYF
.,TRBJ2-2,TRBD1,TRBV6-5,TGTGCCAGCAGCAGGACAGGCTTAACCGGGGAGCTGTTTTTT,CASSRTGLTGELFF
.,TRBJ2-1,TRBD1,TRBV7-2,TGTGCCAGCAGCCCTCGGAGGACAGGGCCCTACAATGAGCAGTTCTTC,CASSPRRTGPYNEQFF
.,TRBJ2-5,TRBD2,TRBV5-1,TGCGCCAGCAGACCTACTAGCGGGGGTGAGACCCAGTACTTC,CASRPTSGGETQYF
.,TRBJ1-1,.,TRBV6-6,TGTGCCAGCAGAACAGGGTTACTGACTGAAGCTTTCTTT,CASRTGLLTEAFF
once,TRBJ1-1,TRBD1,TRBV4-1,TGCGCCAGCAGCCCCCAGACAGGGCCGAACACTGAAGCTTTCTTT,CASSPQTGPNTEAFF
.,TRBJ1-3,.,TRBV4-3,TGCGCCAGCAGCCAAGCTGCTACAGGCTCTGGAAACACCATATATTTT,CASSQAATGSGNTIYF
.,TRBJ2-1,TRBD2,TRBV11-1,TGTGCCAGCAGCTTACCGCCTAGCGGGCCATCGTTCTTC,CASSLPPSGPSFF